One and the same sample provided the 24 T cell receptor beta chains below, sequenced in a study of spatial heterogeneity in lung cancer. No cognate antigen is known for these TCRs. Each CDR3 protein gets one entry after TCRdb re-called the 5' RACE reads with MiXCR. The sample comprises around 95,000 distinct CDR3 sequences, 3.5% to 5% of which are singletons, and 21% rests with the top ten. Broader study findings: It was found that expanded intratumoral alpha and beta TCR counts tracked tumor mutation counts.

Time point defined: sample taken at primary tumor resection. The sequencing here drew on lung tumor tissue, taken at surgery. These receptors were taken from a male donor with early-stage non-small cell lung cancer.

This clonotype was observed many times. In DNA, the CDR3 is TGTGCCAGCAGCCAAGATCCCGTGAGGATGAACACTGAAGCTTTCTTT. This translates into CASSQDPVRMNTEAFF. J is TRBJ1-1 and V is TRBV3-1; D is unclear. This CDR3 has 16 residues. Trimming left V 0 bases short and J 0 bases short, with 11 bases between. Germline values: CDR1 LGHDT, CDR2 YNNKEL (reference sequence).

This clonotype has at least ten counts. The J gene is TRBJ1-1, the V gene TRBV27; the D is unclear. The CDR3 runs 14 residues. Germline V gene lookup returns CDR1 MNHEY and CDR2 SMNVEV (reference sequence). Trimming cost V 0 bases and J 3 bases, with 8 bases left between them. DNA of the CDR3: TGTGCCAGCAGTTTATCTCTGGGCTACACTGAAGCTTTCTTT. It codes for CASSLSLGYTEAFF.

The table lists this clonotype with many counts. The chain couples TRBV28 to TRBJ2-7; D ambiguous. This CDR3 is 13 amino acids long. CDR1 and CDR2 (germline): MDHEN, SYDVKM. V lost 6 bases and J lost 6, with 15 bases in between. The CDR3 DNA follows: TGTGCCAGCAGCCCGACTCTTATCAGCGAGCAGTACTTC. It encodes CASSPTLISEQYF.

The sample holds a few counts of this clonotype. The V gene is TRBV20-1, the J gene TRBJ1-5; D might be TRBD1 (6 bases). Germline assignment: CDR1 DFQATT and CDR2 SNEGSKA (reference sequence). The CDR3 is made up of 14 amino acids. The V end was cut by 0 bases, the J end by 6 bases, with 12 bases between. In nucleotides, the CDR3 is TGCAGTGCTAGAGATACAGGGCCCGGTCAGCCCCAGCATTTT. The encoded protein is CSARDTGPGQPQHF.

This clonotype occurred many times. The chain has TRBV12-3 or TRBV12-4 and TRBJ2-6; D not resolved. This CDR3 is built from 13 residues. Trimming shortened V by 5 bases and J by 4 bases, and 6 bases separated the two germline ends. CDR3 region: CASSATGANVLTF. The CDR3 nucleotides are TGTGCCAGCAGTGCAACGGGGGCCAACGTCCTGACTTTC.

This clonotype was picked up many times. This sequence joins TRBV20-1 and TRBJ2-3; D unclear. There are 14 residues in the CDR3. CDR1 and CDR2 (germline): DFQATT, SNEGSKA (reference sequence). Trimming cost V 5 bases and J 5 bases, with 17 bases left between them. CDR3 nucleotide sequence: TGCAGTGCTCCCAACCCACCGGAGCAAGATACGCAGTATTTT. Its protein is CSAPNPPEQDTQYF.

There are a few counts of this clonotype. V and J are TRBV10-3 and TRBJ1-2; no clear D gene. The CDR3 consists of 15 residues. Trimming left V 6 bases short and J 0 bases short, with 14 bases between. CDR1 is ENHRY, CDR2 SYGVKD, per germline. CDR3 nucleotides: TGTGCCATCAGGACCCGAGCCAGCTCTAACTATGGCTACACCTTC. Its translation is CAIRTRASSNYGYTF.

In its sample, this clonotype was seen many times. In DNA form, the CDR3 reads TGTGCCAGCAGTCTTATGGGGCAGGGGGCAACTGAAGCTTTCTTT. Protein sequence: CASSLMGQGATEAFF. This rearrangement joins TRBV6-5 to TRBJ1-1; 8 bases are a match to TRBD1. The CDR3 extends over 15 amino acids. V shed 5 bases, J shed 5 bases, and the junction held 10 bases outside the gene matches. The germline gives CDR1 MNHEY, CDR2 SVGAGI.

The chain has TRBV20-1 and TRBJ2-7, with unresolved D. The CDR3 length is 12 residues. Germline-derived CDR1 and CDR2 are DFQATT and SNEGSKA (reference sequence). Trimming took 5 bases from V and 5 from J, leaving 13 bases between them. As DNA, the CDR3 is TGCAGTGCTTTATCCACAGTAAACGAGCAGTACTTC. Translation gives CSALSTVNEQYF.

This clonotype occurred many times. The chain joins TRBV20-1 to TRBJ1-1; D might be TRBD1 (5 bases). Germline assignment: CDR1 DFQATT and CDR2 SNEGSKA (reference sequence). The CDR3 is 13 residues long. Between the trimmed V and J ends, which lost 6 bases and 1 base, there was a span of 12 bases. CDR3 in DNA: TGCAGTGCCCGTAGACAGTCGAACACTGAAGCTTTCTTT. This sequence encodes CSARRQSNTEAFF.

This clonotype was found many times. The rearrangement joins TRBV28 to TRBJ2-7; 10 bases agree with TRBD2. There are 16 residues in the CDR3. CDR1 and CDR2 (germline): MDHEN, SYDVKM. V lost 2 bases to trimming and J lost 5 bases; unmatched junction nucleotides: 9. The CDR3 is CASSLPSSGSIHEQYF. DNA for the CDR3: TGTGCCAGCAGTTTACCCTCTAGCGGGAGTATCCACGAGCAGTACTTC.

The sample holds many counts of this clonotype. J is TRBJ1-6 and V is TRBV27; TRBD1 matches 10 bases. The CDR3 runs 16 residues. The junction had 9 bases not matched to a gene; V was cut back by 5 bases and J by 8 bases. CDR1 and CDR2 from the germline V gene are MNHEY and SMNVEV (reference sequence). CDR3 amino acids: CASSVGQGDLDSPLHF. The CDR3 DNA reads as TGTGCCAGCAGTGTAGGACAGGGGGATTTGGATTCACCCCTCCACTTT.

This clonotype was counted many times. V is TRBV12-3 or TRBV12-4 and J is TRBJ1-2; 8 bases agree with TRBD1. CDR3 size: 15 residues. V shed 7 bases, J shed 7 bases, and the junction held 14 bases outside the gene matches. The CDR3 is CASTTFPGGGAGYTF. The CDR3 DNA reads as TGTGCCAGCACCACATTCCCAGGGGGCGGGGCTGGCTACACCTTC.

The chain joins TRBV7-8 to TRBJ2-7, with D perhaps TRBD1 (6 bases). V lost 5 bases and J 5 bases, leaving 16 bases between the germline ends. Germline assignment: CDR1 SGHVS and CDR2 FQNEAQ. The CDR3 totals 14 residues. The CDR3 loop reads CASSLQGHSDEQYF. DNA for the CDR3: TGTGCCAGCAGCCTTCAGGGACATAGCGACGAGCAGTACTTC.

This clonotype showed up many times. The V call is TRBV20-1, the J call TRBJ2-2, with D unresolved. Germline V gene data show CDR1 as DFQATT and CDR2 as SNEGSKA (reference sequence). The germline V and J ends were trimmed by 2 bases and 1 base, with 8 bases remaining between them. This CDR3 has 14 amino acids. The CDR3 region is CSARSTMNTGELFF. The CDR3 nucleotides read TGCAGTGCTAGAAGTACAATGAACACCGGGGAGCTGTTTTTT.

This clonotype was counted many times. The rearrangement uses TRBV5-1 and TRBJ1-5; TRBD1 is a possible D gene (5 bases). The CDR3 runs to 14 residues. Trimming took off 4 bases at V and 5 bases at J, with 13 bases between the two ends. Germline V gene lookup returns CDR1 SGHRS and CDR2 YFSETQ. CDR3 region: CASSLEQGDQPQHF. The CDR3, as DNA: TGCGCCAGCAGCCTAGAGCAAGGGGATCAGCCCCAGCATTTT.

The chain combines TRBV20-1 with TRBJ1-5; D might be TRBD1 (6 bases). Trimming removed 1 base at V and 7 bases at J, with 20 bases between. Per germline, CDR1 DFQATT and CDR2 SNEGSKA (reference sequence). The CDR3 covers 16 residues. CDR3 amino acids: CSARVPNGGGMQPQHF. CDR3 DNA sequence: TGCAGTGCTAGAGTACCCAATGGTGGGGGCATGCAGCCCCAGCATTTT.

This clonotype was found many times. The chain carries TRBV7-9 and TRBJ2-5; D gene uncertain. The CDR3 consists of 15 residues. Trimming cost V 5 bases and J 1 base, with 14 bases left between them. Germline CDR1 reads SEHNR; CDR2 reads FQNEAQ (reference sequence). The CDR3, as DNA: TGTGCCAGCAGCCCCGTTTGGCAGTCCCAAGAGACCCAGTACTTC. Its translation is CASSPVWQSQETQYF.

This clonotype occurred many times. V and J are TRBV29-1 and TRBJ2-5; 7 nucleotides agree with TRBD1. V was clipped by 6 bases and J by 3 bases; unmatched bases: 10. CDR3 size: 14 residues. Germline V lookup: CDR1 SQVTM, CDR2 ANQGSEA. The CDR3 sequence is CSVRGQMLKETQYF. CDR3 coding DNA: TGCAGCGTAAGGGGACAGATGTTGAAAGAGACCCAGTACTTC.

The chain recombines TRBV12-3 or TRBV12-4 with TRBJ2-3, with D possibly TRBD1 on 5 matching bases. This CDR3 region has 13 residues. V lost 6 bases to trimming and J lost 5 bases, with 12 bases between them. The CDR3 DNA follows: TGTGCCAGCAGCCATCGGACAATAGATACGCAGTATTTT. Translated: CASSHRTIDTQYF.

This clonotype appeared many times. The chain joins TRBV12-3 or TRBV12-4 to TRBJ1-5; no clear D gene. V lost 6 bases to trimming and J lost 4 bases, with 13 bases between them. The CDR3 spans 14 residues. The CDR3 loop reads CASSFRLENQPQHF. In DNA form, the CDR3 reads TGTGCCAGCAGCTTCAGACTGGAAAATCAGCCCCAGCATTTT.

This clonotype has ten or more counts. This chain connects TRBV12-3 or TRBV12-4 to TRBJ2-7; the D gene is possibly TRBD2 (6 bases). V was cut by 3 bases and J by 3 bases, with 6 bases left in between. The CDR3 sequence is 12 residues long. The CDR3 sequence: CASSFGGYEQYF. CDR3 DNA: TGTGCCAGCAGTTTCGGGGGCTACGAGCAGTACTTC.

This clonotype was counted at least ten times. The chain carries TRBV6-5 and TRBJ1-5; D unclear. Germline V lookup: CDR1 MNHEY, CDR2 SVGAGI. The V end lost 4 bases, the J end lost 3 bases, and 7 bases lay between the germline ends. This CDR3 contains 13 residues. The CDR3 spells CASSSRVNQPQHF. The CDR3 DNA reads as TGTGCCAGCAGTTCCAGAGTCAATCAGCCCCAGCATTTT.

This chain uses TRBV12-3 or TRBV12-4 with TRBJ1-2; D not certain. Trimming took 1 base from V and 6 from J, leaving 9 bases between them. This CDR3 has 13 amino acids. The CDR3 bases are TGTGCCAGCAGTTTAGGCGACGGGAATGGCTACACCTTC. It specifies CASSLGDGNGYTF.